This record concerns one T cell receptor (beta chain) sequence. Its target is not known. V gave up 0 bases and J gave up 0 bases, with 6 bases separating them. The germline CDR1 and CDR2 sequences are MNHEY and SVGAGI. This CDR3 contains 16 residues. The 5'RACE method, run with constant-segment primers, produced TCR alpha and TCR beta cDNA libraries (carrying sample barcodes and UMIs). In TCRdb, the 5' RACE reads were re-called with MiXCR into one record per CDR3 protein. The repertoire has 350,000 to 550,000 distinct CDR3 sequences, approximately 18% of them found once; the top ten carry about a fifth. This entry belongs to a study of T-cell memory formation after mild COVID-19. Whole-study findings and limits: Contracting clones from day 15 to 85 showed balanced CD4/CD8; later expanders favored CD4+. The finding that pre-infection memory included some responding clones suggested that cross-reactive memory joined.

The chain is built from TRBV6-5 and TRBJ1-6; D not resolved. This TCR came from a man between 18 and 35 years old who had mild COVID-19 (a few samples of this study predate the infection). Cell type and time point are not known. The sample taken for sequencing was PBMCs or a T cell subset sorted from them (not recorded which). CDR3 DNA: TGTGCCAGCAGTTACTCTCCGGGCTCCTATAATTCACCCCTCCACTTT. Translated, it gives CASSYSPGSYNSPLHF.